This TCR beta chain was obtained from a study of shared clonotypes between healthy human individuals. V was shortened by 4 bases and J by 1 base, with 10 bases between the two germline ends. This CDR3 region has 15 residues. Germline lookup yields CDR1 SEHNR and CDR2 FQNEAQ (reference sequence). The repertoire was sequenced with immunoSEQ multiplex PCR; TCRdb's copy has only in-frame clones and lacks some. This table holds hundreds of thousands of clones, 72% found once. The sequencing sample was made of memory CD4+ T cells sorted from blood. Subset of the sample: CD45RA-negative fraction. This receptor was obtained from a woman aged 25 to 39 in good health. V gene TRBV7-9 combines with J gene TRBJ2-2; a weak D match, TRBD2 (6 bases). DNA for the CDR3: TGTGCCAGCAGCTGGGGTAGCGGGAACACCGGGGAGCTGTTTTTT. Protein product: CASSWGSGNTGELFF.